These 5 T cell receptor beta chains were all obtained from the same sample, sequenced in a study of T-cell reconstitution after alpha-beta-depleted transplantation in children. Researchers prepared the TCRbeta library using unique molecular identifiers, the study reports. Using its own MiXCR run on the PCR reads, TCRdb lists one record per CDR3 protein. Here the sample spans roughly 200,000 distinct CDR3 sequences, 7.5% to 9.5% being singletons. Sequenced material: PBMCs, mostly from graft donor cells, taken 360 days after TCRalphabeta/CD19-depleted stem cell transplant. These receptors were collected from a male patient under 10 years old who had a stem cell transplant for acute myeloid leukemia, so the T cells may come from the graft donor.

Ten or more counts support this clonotype. The chain uses TRBV29-1 and TRBJ1-4; 10 positions agree with TRBD1. Germline trimming cut 7 bases from V and 5 bases from J; bases unmatched to any gene: 7. The length of the CDR3 is 14 residues. CDR1 and CDR2 (germline): SQVTM, ANQGSEA. The DNA for the CDR3 is TGCAGCGCTCAGAGGACAGGGGGGAATGAAAAACTGTTTTTT. Encoded protein: CSAQRTGGNEKLFF.

This clonotype was counted only a few times. The V call is TRBV18, the J call TRBJ1-1; D remains unclear. This CDR3 has 12 amino acids. Trimming cost V 4 bases and J 7 bases, with 10 bases left between them. In germline, CDR1 is KGHSH, CDR2 LQKENI. CDR3 residues: CASSRPGSEAFF. DNA for the CDR3: TGTGCCAGCTCACGCCCCGGGAGTGAAGCTTTCTTT.

This clonotype showed up just a few times. The V gene is TRBV5-1, the J gene TRBJ1-2, with D unclear. This CDR3 spans 15 amino acids. V dropped 4 bases and J dropped 4 bases, with 17 bases sitting between them. Germline loops: CDR1 SGHRS, CDR2 YFSETQ. The CDR3 DNA follows: TGCGCCAGCAGCATGGACCGCCTCGGGTTCTATGGCTACACCTTC. Its translation: CASSMDRLGFYGYTF.

This clonotype was counted ten times or more. The chain carries TRBV6-2 or TRBV6-3 and TRBJ1-1; a weak D match, TRBD1 (6 bases). The V gene's germline CDR1 is MNHEY and CDR2 SVGEGT. This CDR3 spans 14 amino acids. The germline V and J ends were trimmed by 6 bases and 0 bases, with 11 bases remaining between them. The CDR3 nucleotides read TGTGCCAGCAGGCGTGGGGGGCTGAACACTGAAGCTTTCTTT. This encodes CASRRGGLNTEAFF.

The rearrangement uses TRBV5-1 and TRBJ2-1, with 9 positions matching TRBD2. The CDR3 totals 14 residues. The V gene's germline CDR1 is SGHRS and CDR2 YFSETQ. Losses at the gene ends were 6 bases for V and 8 bases for J; bases not matched to a gene: 9. CDR3 in amino acids: CASTPGLAGYEQFF. The CDR3 nucleotides read TGCGCCAGCACCCCGGGACTAGCAGGCTATGAGCAGTTCTTC.